A selection of T cell receptor beta chains follows, all from one sample in a study of shared clonotypes between healthy human individuals. This table comes from immunoSEQ multiplex PCR, and its TCRdb copy is limited to in-frame clones, with some not included. In the table there are 2.3 million or so clones, 85% to 95% of which are singletons. The source material was naive CD4+ T cells from PBMCs. These receptors all come from a man aged 18-30 years in good health. Some clones in this sample may be carry-over from other donors' samples. CDR3s include the opening cysteine and the closing phenylalanine or tryptophan. D genes are given only for firm matches.

d_call j_call v_call cdr3_aa
- TRBJ2-7 TRBV18 CASSVTAVYEQYF
- TRBJ1-1 TRBV7-9 CASSEGRAEAFF
- TRBJ1-4 TRBV5-1 CASSLEQAGEKLFF
- TRBJ1-2 TRBV27 CASRGQPYGYTF
- TRBJ2-7 TRBV11-2 CASSLVPGGRYEQYF
- TRBJ1-1 TRBV2 CASTPWLDRSKNTEAFF
TRBD2 TRBJ2-7 TRBV27 CASSPSGGHSYEQYF
- TRBJ2-1 TRBV10-2 CASSESTAVYNEQFF
TRBD2 TRBJ2-3 TRBV5-8 CASSSLAGGTDTQYF
- TRBJ1-2 TRBV5-6 CASSLATLPYTF
TRBD2 TRBJ2-1 TRBV30 CAWSSSGRWNEQFF
- TRBJ1-1 TRBV2 CATRREGNTEAFF
TRBD2 TRBJ2-6 TRBV29-1 CRPLDSPGLVSGANVLTF
- TRBJ2-7 TRBV6-5 CASSYMSPGEQYF
TRBD1 TRBJ1-1 TRBV6-5 CASRGRGLTEAFF
- TRBJ1-1 TRBV7-9 CASSLLGNTEAFF
- TRBJ1-2 TRBV19 CASSILFNSWNGYTF
- TRBJ1-1 TRBV11-1 CASSLGGDYTEAFF
- TRBJ2-1 TRBV27 CASSRLTSGQFF
- TRBJ2-5 TRBV9 CASSVAGVGETQYF
TRBD2 TRBJ2-4 TRBV4-3 CASSQVLWREGGDQNIQYF
TRBD1 TRBJ2-7 TRBV28 CASSFTGTASYEQYF
TRBD1 TRBJ2-5 TRBV5-1 CASSLQGTEETQYF
- TRBJ2-6 TRBV7-2 CASSLALTGANVLTF
- TRBJ2-3 TRBV29-1 CSVPLASDTQYF
TRBD1 TRBJ1-4 TRBV15 CATLSPGGSEKLFF
- TRBJ2-1 TRBV25-1 CASSEQIDNEQFF
TRBD1 TRBJ1-1 TRBV6-6 CASSYPGQGGEAFF
- TRBJ1-3 TRBV5-1 CASSLGPMDGNTIYF
TRBD1 TRBJ2-4 TRBV4-1 CASSQGPGGYENIQYF
- TRBJ1-2 TRBV28 CASSLAGATFYGYTF
TRBD2 TRBJ2-7 TRBV28 CASSVIAGGTYEQYF
- TRBJ2-7 TRBV7-9 CASSSMNGAQISYEQYF
TRBD2 TRBJ2-5 TRBV30 CAWSRGGGVETQYF
- TRBJ2-7 TRBV6-5 CASRLKYSGAYEQYF
- TRBJ1-4 TRBV28 CASSPGFPAAFF
- TRBJ2-7 TRBV27 CASRNSGRDFYSYEQYF
- TRBJ1-1 TRBV6-5 CASSPPRDHTEAFF
TRBD1 TRBJ1-1 TRBV4-1 CASSQDYRKRTGSGTEAFF
TRBD1 TRBJ2-5 TRBV29-1 CSVEIPGTAKETQYF
- TRBJ2-5 TRBV5-1 CASSSSPGETQYF
- TRBJ1-3 TRBV10-3 CAVSGSDSGNTIYF
TRBD1 TRBJ1-4 TRBV19 CASSRVQGATNEKLFF
- TRBJ1-2 TRBV19 CASSIVRGGDYGYTF
- TRBJ1-3 TRBV5-4 CASSFPGQDTIYF
- TRBJ2-1 TRBV4-1 CASSQGDGKQFF
- TRBJ1-1 TRBV19 CASIKGGGGPEAFF
TRBD2 TRBJ2-1 TRBV9 CASSPVGTSRPRNEQFF
- TRBJ2-1 TRBV6-1 CASSAGVKYNEQFF
- TRBJ2-7 TRBV6-1 CASSAAGPGYEQYF
TRBD2 TRBJ2-1 TRBV10-1 CASSELPRTSGRVNQQFF
TRBD2 TRBJ2-5 TRBV4-3 CASSQDWASGRETQYF
TRBD1 TRBJ2-5 TRBV18 CASSSDRGETQYF